Listed below are T cell receptor beta chains from one sample, sequenced in a study of shared clonotypes between healthy human individuals. Measured with immunoSEQ multiplex PCR; TCRdb has only the in-frame clones, and not every one. Found here are 600,000 to 700,000 clones, around four fifths of them singletons; the top ten hold roughly 1.9%. Input material: memory CD4+ T cells sorted from blood. The receptors come from a woman aged 25 to 39 in good health. CDR3s include the opening cysteine and the closing phenylalanine or tryptophan. Fields, in order: V gene, J gene, D gene, clone size, CDR3 protein, CDR3 DNA. D genes are given only for firm matches. Clone size, where shown, is once, few, many, or a class for clones that have expanded.

>TRBV19|TRBJ1-1|.|.
CASSIGEVMNTEAFF
TGTGCCAGTAGTATAGGCGAGGTCATGAACACTGAAGCTTTCTTT
>TRBV15|TRBJ2-5|TRBD2|.
CATSRDPSGSGETQYF
TGTGCCACCAGCAGAGATCCTAGCGGGAGTGGAGAGACCCAGTACTTC
>TRBV7-8|TRBJ1-6|.|.
CASSTRPGGDSPLHF
TGTGCCAGCAGCACCCGACCGGGGGGCGATTCACCCCTCCACTTT
>TRBV11-2|TRBJ2-6|.|.
CASSWVWEAGANVLTF
TGTGCCAGCAGCTGGGTTTGGGAGGCTGGGGCCAACGTCCTGACTTTC
>TRBV29-1|TRBJ2-2|.|.
CSVKTAKNTGELFF
TGCAGCGTGAAGACAGCTAAGAACACCGGGGAGCTGTTTTTT
>TRBV7-2|TRBJ2-5|.|.
CASSLGGAREETQYF
TGTGCCAGCAGCTTAGGGGGGGCGCGGGAAGAGACCCAGTACTTC
>TRBV7-9|TRBJ1-2|.|.
CASSVQQGGGYTF
TGTGCCAGCAGCGTACAACAGGGTGGGGGCTACACCTTC
>TRBV19|TRBJ2-3|TRBD2|many
CASTSLAGGDTQYF
TGTGCCAGTACCTCACTAGCGGGAGGAGATACGCAGTATTTT
>TRBV5-4|TRBJ2-1|TRBD1|.
CASSLVGDRTNEQFF
TGTGCCAGCAGCTTGGTTGGGGACAGAACCAATGAGCAGTTCTTC
>TRBV29-1|TRBJ2-6|.|.
CSVQRVLAYNRANVLTF
TGCAGCGTTCAGCGTGTACTAGCATACAATCGGGCCAACGTCCTGACTTTC
>TRBV10-2|TRBJ1-1|TRBD1|.
CASSESYRGAEAFF
TGCGCCAGCAGTGAGTCTTACAGGGGGGCTGAAGCTTTCTTT
>TRBV28|TRBJ1-5|.|few
CASSFSGPQPQHF
TGTGCCAGCAGTTTTTCGGGGCCCCAGCCCCAGCATTTT
>TRBV11-1|TRBJ2-3|TRBD2|.
CASSLASIAGGLTDTQYF
TGTGCCAGCAGCTTAGCGAGCATAGCGGGAGGCCTCACAGATACGCAGTATTTT
>TRBV19|TRBJ1-1|.|.
CASTSPKGRTEAFF
TGTGCCAGTACTAGCCCCAAAGGGCGCACTGAAGCTTTCTTT
>TRBV6-5|TRBJ2-2|.|.
CASRGRRTGELFF
TGTGCCAGCCGGGGACGGCGCACCGGGGAGCTGTTTTTT
>TRBV10-3|TRBJ1-5|.|once
CAISESSVGQPQHF
TGTGCCATCAGTGAGTCAAGTGTTGGTCAGCCCCAGCATTTT
>TRBV2|TRBJ2-7|.|.
CAAPPTAEPYEQYF
TGTGCCGCTCCTCCCACGGCGGAGCCCTACGAGCAGTACTTC
>TRBV4-1|TRBJ2-5|TRBD2|.
CASSRGLAADLETQYF
TGCGCCAGCAGCCGAGGACTAGCGGCAGACCTTGAGACCCAGTACTTC
>TRBV7-2|TRBJ2-7|TRBD2|many
CASSLMAGGLSYEQYF
TGTGCCAGCAGCTTAATGGCGGGAGGGTTGTCCTACGAGCAGTACTTC
>TRBV28|TRBJ2-1|TRBD2|.
CASSPPLAGGPQFF
TGTGCCAGCAGTCCCCCATTAGCGGGAGGCCCACAGTTCTTC
>TRBV28|TRBJ1-1|TRBD1|few
CASSPLRQGAMNTEAFF
TGTGCCAGCAGTCCCCTCCGACAGGGAGCCATGAACACTGAAGCTTTCTTT
>TRBV4-1|TRBJ2-7|.|.
CASSPGLRGSSEQYF
TGCGCCAGCAGCCCGGGACTCCGGGGTTCCAGCGAGCAGTACTTC
>TRBV19|TRBJ2-7|TRBD2|.
CASGLAGGLHYEQYF
TGTGCCAGCGGACTAGCGGGAGGACTCCACTACGAGCAGTACTTC
>TRBV25-1|TRBJ2-2|TRBD2|many
CATGGLGNTGELFF
TGTGCTACGGGAGGTCTAGGGAACACCGGGGAGCTGTTTTTT
>TRBV6-1|TRBJ1-5|.|many
CASSAEESIRGHF
TGTGCCAGCAGTGCTGAAGAGTCTATCAGGGGGCATTTT
>TRBV18|TRBJ2-3|TRBD2|.
CASSLGTSGDKYF
TGTGCCAGCTCATTAGGGACTAGCGGAGATAAGTATTTT
>TRBV6-1|TRBJ1-1|.|.
CASWGYHGEAFF
TGTGCCAGCTGGGGATATCACGGTGAAGCTTTCTTT
>TRBV5-1|TRBJ2-1|TRBD2|few
CASSLRGFQASGINEQFF
TGCGCCAGCAGCTTGAGAGGGTTTCAGGCTAGCGGGATTAATGAGCAGTTCTTC
>TRBV19|TRBJ1-1|TRBD1|few
CASMNEGTGGVNTEAFF
TGTGCCAGTATGAACGAGGGGACAGGGGGAGTGAACACTGAAGCTTTCTTT
>TRBV7-7|TRBJ1-1|.|many
CASSSQVNTEAFF
TGTGCCAGCAGCTCACAGGTGAACACTGAAGCTTTCTTT
>TRBV28|TRBJ2-6|.|once
CASSFQRAASGANVLTF
TGTGCCAGCAGTTTCCAGCGGGCCGCCTCTGGGGCCAACGTCCTGACTTTC
>TRBV28|TRBJ2-4|TRBD1|.
CASRGQGVKNIQYF
TGTGCCAGCAGGGGCCAGGGGGTCAAAAACATTCAGTACTTC
>TRBV2|TRBJ2-7|.|.
CASSGIYEQYF
TGTGCCAGCAGCGGTATCTACGAGCAGTACTTC
>TRBV28|TRBJ1-4|.|.
CASSWSLTSGSQKLFF
TGTGCCAGCAGCTGGAGTTTGACGTCGGGCTCTCAAAAACTGTTTTTT
>TRBV14|TRBJ1-2|TRBD1|.
CASSQVGTGYGYTF
TGTGCCAGCAGCCAAGTGGGGACAGGCTATGGCTACACCTTC
>TRBV6-5|TRBJ2-7|TRBD2|.
CASSSLVAGEEYF
TGTGCCAGCAGTTCCTTAGTAGCGGGAGAGGAGTACTTC